These 11 T cell receptor beta chains share one sample of origin, sequenced in a study of T-cell reconstitution after alpha-beta-depleted transplantation in children (dated by TCRdb to 2015 to 2016). The library was prepared using PCR. Sequencing was carried out with an Illumina HiSeq 2500. To normalize quantification of the TCRbeta repertoire, the TCR libraries were built with molecular barcoding that relied on unique molecular identifiers. TCRdb itself trimmed the public reads at Q25 with fastp, ran MiXCR and retained productive beta chains. Identical CDR3 proteins give one entry, which carries the most common genes and DNA. Counted in this sample were approximately 93,000 distinct CDR3 sequences; approximately 9.2% of them appeared once. The top ten clones comprise approximately 7.2% of the sample. Here the sequenced sample was PBMCs from the stem cell graft donor, taken from the stem cell graft. These receptors originate from a human donor who donated a stem cell graft to a child with congenital amegakaryocytic thrombocytopenia.

This clonotype has at least ten counts. The J gene is TRBJ2-2, the V gene TRBV3-1; no firm D call. Germline CDR1 reads LGHDT; CDR2 reads YNNKEL (reference sequence). CDR3 size: 12 residues. V was trimmed by 0 bases and J by 6 bases, leaving 2 bases between them. The CDR3 loop is CASSQDAGELFF. As DNA, the CDR3 is TGTGCCAGCAGCCAAGATGCCGGGGAGCTGTTTTTT.

This clonotype was recorded many times. The V call is TRBV7-9, the J call TRBJ2-7; 7 bases agree with TRBD2. J gave up 2 bases and V 0 bases, and 7 bases lay outside the gene matches. The V gene's germline CDR1 is SEHNR and CDR2 FQNEAQ (reference sequence). The CDR3 has 16 amino acids. As DNA, the CDR3 is TGTGCCAGCAGCTTAGCCGGGGGGACTGATCCCTACGAGCAGTACTTC. Translation gives CASSLAGGTDPYEQYF.

This clonotype was counted ten times or more. CDR3 protein: CASSPLTSGRADTQYF. For the CDR3, the DNA is TGCGCCAGCAGCCCACTGACTAGCGGGAGAGCAGATACGCAGTATTTT. V gene TRBV5-1 combines with J gene TRBJ2-3, with 12 bases identical to TRBD2. The CDR3 is 16 amino acids. V was clipped by 4 bases and J by 4 bases; unmatched bases: 7. Germline V gene data show CDR1 as SGHRS and CDR2 as YFSETQ.

This clonotype has at least ten counts. The J gene is TRBJ1-2, the V gene TRBV10-3, with D perhaps matching TRBD1 (6 bases). CDR3 length: 15 amino acids. Trimming shortened V by 5 bases and J by 7 bases, and 20 bases separated the two germline ends. CDR1 is ENHRY and CDR2 is SYGVKD in the germline V gene. For the CDR3, the DNA is TGTGCCATCAGTCAAATAGGGGGGCCGGAGCTTGGCTACACCTTC. Amino acids: CAISQIGGPELGYTF.

This clonotype was picked up many times. For the CDR3, the DNA is TGTGCCAGCAGTTACAGGCGGTCGGGTGGAAACACCATATATTTT. This codes for CASSYRRSGGNTIYF. The V and J genes are TRBV6-5 and TRBJ1-3; D not resolved. The CDR3 loop spans 15 amino acids. V lost 2 bases and J 3 bases, leaving 11 bases between the germline ends. CDR1 is MNHEY and CDR2 is SVGAGI in the germline V gene.

This clonotype came up many times. The chain couples TRBV20-1 to TRBJ2-1, with 10 bases identical to TRBD2. Looked up from germline, CDR1 is DFQATT and CDR2 is SNEGSKA (reference sequence). V lost 7 bases to trimming and J lost 9 bases; unmatched junction nucleotides: 9. The CDR3 sequence is 13 residues long. In nucleotides, the CDR3 is TGCAGTGTCCCACTAGCGGGGACTTTTGAGCAGTTCTTC. This sequence encodes CSVPLAGTFEQFF.

This clonotype has ten or more counts. The chain recombines TRBV5-1 with TRBJ1-1; perhaps TRBD1 as D (5 bases). The CDR3 has 14 residues. V lost 5 bases, J lost 4 bases, and 15 bases lay in between. Germline values: CDR1 SGHRS, CDR2 YFSETQ. CDR3 coding DNA: TGCGCCAGCAGGGTCTGGCAGGGTGGCACTGAAGCTTTCTTT. The encoded protein is CASRVWQGGTEAFF.

The sample holds a few counts of this clonotype. The chain carries TRBV12-3 or TRBV12-4 and TRBJ2-6; 8 bases are shared with TRBD1. The CDR3 has 19 amino acids. With 0 bases clipped from V and 2 bases from J, the junction kept 9 bases outside the gene matches. CDR3 sequence (DNA): TGTGCCAGCAGTTTAGCCCTCGGACAGGGAAGCGCTGGGGCCAACGTCCTGACTTTC. It codes for CASSLALGQGSAGANVLTF.

At least ten counts were recorded for this clonotype. The chain uses TRBV20-1 and TRBJ2-1; the match to TRBD1 covers 9 bases. The germline V gene encodes CDR1 DFQATT and CDR2 SNEGSKA (reference sequence). This CDR3 has 16 residues. The junction had 9 bases not matched to a gene; V was cut back by 1 base and J by 5 bases. CDR3 nucleotides: TGCAGTGCTAGAGGCTTTTCGGGACAGGGTAACAATGAGCAGTTCTTC. Protein product: CSARGFSGQGNNEQFF.

This clonotype was detected many times. V is TRBV6-2 or TRBV6-3 and J is TRBJ2-7, with 8 bases aligning to TRBD1. Germline V lookup: CDR1 MNHEY, CDR2 SVGEGT. Trimming cost V 5 bases and J 6 bases; bases outside gene matches: 3. This CDR3 is built from 12 residues. The CDR3 DNA is TGTGCCAGCAGTCCGCAGGGGGCCGAGCAGTACTTC. This translates into CASSPQGAEQYF.

This clonotype was picked up many times. The V call is TRBV7-2, the J call TRBJ2-7, with D uncertain. With 0 bases removed from V and 0 bases from J, the gap between germline ends came to 6 bases. Germline values: CDR1 SGHTA, CDR2 FQGNSA. CDR3 length: 14 residues. In nucleotides, the CDR3 is TGTGCCAGCAGCTTAGCAGCCCGCTCCTACGAGCAGTACTTC. Encoded protein: CASSLAARSYEQYF.